Sequencing of this T cell receptor (beta chain) was carried out in a study of breast tumors, draining lymph nodes, adjacent tissues. The V gene's germline CDR1 is SNHLY and CDR2 FYNNEI. The CDR3 totals 13 residues. V lost 9 bases, J lost 5 bases, and 7 bases stayed unmatched. Axillary draining lymph nodes of breast cancer patients supplied the node samples. Points on this clonotype: Its specificity is not known.

Whole-study findings and limits: That most tumor T cells come from lymph nodes remained unproven.

TCRdb passed the multiplex PCR reads through MiXCR, listing each CDR3 protein once. There are roughly 130,000 distinct CDR3 sequences in the sample; around a third occur only once, and roughly 2.2% lies in the top ten. The chain has TRBV2 and TRBJ1-1; 9 bases line up with TRBD1. Sequencing was done on a sample of axillary lymph node tissue. The source of this sequence is a female donor with breast cancer. Some clones in this sample may be carry-over from other donors' samples. The CDR3 region has the DNA TGTGCCAGACAGGGGGCGGGTAAAACTGAAGCTTTCTTT. Translated: CARQGAGKTEAFF.